These T cell receptor beta chains were read from a single sample in a study of blood T cells in healthy people across ages. One entry per CDR3 protein results from TCRdb running MiXCR on the 5' RACE reads. The profile covers more than 1.4 million distinct CDR3 sequences, with around 39% appearing a single time and 7.9% taken by the ten largest. The specimen was blood. These receptors all stem from a woman aged 18-29 years in good health. Each CDR3 is given with its conserved first and last residue. D genes are given only for firm matches. Clone size appears in some rows only: once, few, many, or a class for an expanded clone.

v_call,j_call,d_call,clone_size,cdr3_aa,cdr3_nt
TRBV10-3,TRBJ2-7,.,.,CAISESEVSSYEQYF,TGTGCCATCAGTGAGTCTGAGGTGAGCTCCTACGAGCAGTACTTC
TRBV6-1,TRBJ1-5,.,few,CASSDGRVTRGNQPQHF,TGTGCCAGCAGTGATGGTAGGGTAACCAGGGGCAATCAGCCCCAGCATTTT
TRBV9,TRBJ2-5,.,.,CASSVGDWQETQYF,TGTGCCAGCAGCGTGGGTGACTGGCAAGAGACCCAGTACTTC
TRBV11-1,TRBJ2-7,.,.,CASSFPGLSYEQYF,TGTGCCAGCAGCTTTCCAGGCCTCTCCTACGAGCAGTACTTC
TRBV3-1,TRBJ1-2,.,.,CASSQGRAGGYTF,TGTGCCAGCAGCCAAGGTAGGGCAGGAGGCTACACCTTC
TRBV4-2,TRBJ2-3,TRBD2,many,CASSQPNLREGRADTQYF,TGTGCCAGCAGCCAACCCAACTTGCGGGAGGGCCGCGCAGATACGCAGTATTTT
TRBV29-1,TRBJ1-2,TRBD1,few,CSVAGQGARGIGYTF,TGCAGCGTAGCCGGACAGGGGGCGCGGGGAATCGGCTACACCTTC
TRBV21-1,TRBJ1-2,.,.,CASSNTGTNYGYTF,TGTGCCAGCAGCAATACAGGGACCAACTATGGCTACACCTTC
TRBV20-1,TRBJ2-3,TRBD2,few,CSAKTSGGTDTQYF,TGCAGTGCTAAGACTAGCGGGGGCACAGATACGCAGTATTTT
TRBV20-1,TRBJ2-1,TRBD2,.,CSAQEGGRASEQFF,TGCAGTGCCCAAGAAGGCGGGAGGGCCAGTGAGCAGTTCTTC
TRBV12-3/TRBV12-4,TRBJ2-4,TRBD1,few,CASPRGQGLAKNIQYF,TGTGCCAGCCCTCGGGGACAGGGTTTAGCCAAAAACATTCAGTACTTC
TRBV6-6,TRBJ2-3,TRBD2,.,CASRYRNLAGVTDTQYF,TGTGCCAGCCGTTACCGGAACCTAGCGGGAGTCACAGATACGCAGTATTTT
TRBV5-1,TRBJ1-4,.,many,CASSSTGATNEKLFF,TGTGCCAGCAGTTCGACAGGTGCAACTAATGAAAAACTGTTTTTT
TRBV6-2/TRBV6-3,TRBJ2-4,.,few,CASSYTLNGEQYF,TGTGCCAGCAGTTACACTCTCAACGGGGAGCAGTACTTC
TRBV3-1,TRBJ1-2,TRBD1,.,CASSLQGLPGQGTWGYGYTF,TGTGCCAGCAGCCTACAAGGGCTACCGGGACAGGGAACTTGGGGTTATGGCTACACCTTC
TRBV5-6,TRBJ1-1,TRBD1,.,CASSLILQGAPGTEAFF,TGTGCCAGCAGCTTGATTCTACAGGGGGCACCAGGCACTGAAGCTTTCTTT
TRBV20-1,TRBJ2-7,.,few,CSASSGFSQGLYEQYF,TGCAGTGCTAGCTCAGGGTTCAGTCAAGGCCTCTACGAGCAGTACTTC
TRBV14,TRBJ2-1,TRBD2,.,CASSQSWSGSYEQFF,TGTGCCAGCAGCCAAAGTTGGAGCGGGAGCTATGAGCAGTTCTTC
TRBV24-1,TRBJ1-5,.,.,CATSDRLGIYSNQPQHF,TGTGCCACCAGTGACCGGTTGGGTATCTATAGCAATCAGCCCCAGCATTTT
TRBV15,TRBJ2-2,.,.,CATTRDRGTGELFF,TGTGCCACCACCAGAGATCGGGGGACCGGGGAGCTGTTTTTT
TRBV5-1,TRBJ1-1,.,.,CASSFGANTEAFF,TGTGCCAGCAGTTTCGGGGCGAACACTGAAGCTTTCTTT
TRBV10-3,TRBJ2-3,.,.,CTISELGAETDTQYF,TGTACCATCAGTGAGCTGGGGGCAGAAACAGATACGCAGTATTTT
TRBV29-1,TRBJ2-5,TRBD2,few,CSFGGERAEIQETQYF,TGCAGCTTCGGGGGGGAACGGGCGGAAATACAAGAGACCCAGTACTTC
TRBV12-3/TRBV12-4,TRBJ2-3,TRBD2,few,CASSWASGEADTQYF,TGTGCCAGCAGTTGGGCTAGCGGGGAGGCAGATACGCAGTATTTT
TRBV7-2,TRBJ2-3,.,.,CASSGMTQYF,TGTGCCAGCAGCGGGATGACGCAGTATTTT
TRBV12-3/TRBV12-4,TRBJ2-5,TRBD1,.,CASSGTGSPETQYF,TGTGCCAGCAGTGGGACAGGGTCACCAGAGACCCAGTACTTC
TRBV30,TRBJ2-1,.,.,CAWSEVPGQYNEQFF,TGTGCCTGGAGTGAGGTCCCGGGACAATACAATGAGCAGTTCTTC
TRBV6-6,TRBJ1-3,.,.,CASIPDRLGNTIYF,TGTGCCAGCATCCCCGACAGGTTGGGAAACACCATATATTTT
TRBV7-2,TRBJ2-1,.,few,CASRGLEAGEQFF,TGTGCCAGCAGGGGGTTGGAGGCGGGAGAGCAGTTCTTC
TRBV7-9,TRBJ1-2,.,.,CASSPPPSHGYTF,TGTGCCAGCAGTCCCCCCCCATCGCATGGCTACACCTTC
TRBV7-2,TRBJ2-1,.,few,CASSLRRGSNEQFF,TGTGCCAGCAGCTTAAGGCGGGGCAGCAATGAGCAGTTCTTC
TRBV7-3,TRBJ1-6,TRBD1,few,CASSLGGTANSPLHF,TGTGCCAGCAGCTTGGGTGGGACAGCTAATTCACCCCTCCACTTT
TRBV5-5,TRBJ1-4,.,few,CASTFGSIALSTTNEKLFF,TGTGCCAGCACCTTTGGAAGCATAGCGCTCAGCACAACTAATGAAAAACTGTTTTTT
TRBV7-2,TRBJ2-4,.,.,CASRGKDIQYF,TGTGCCAGCAGGGGGAAGGACATTCAGTACTTC
TRBV29-1,TRBJ2-1,TRBD2,.,CSVGTSDREQFF,TGCAGCGTTGGGACTAGTGATCGTGAGCAGTTCTTC
TRBV7-9,TRBJ2-1,TRBD2,.,CASMSGSYNERFF,TGTGCCAGCATGAGCGGGAGCTACAATGAGCGGTTCTTC
TRBV29-1,TRBJ2-3,TRBD2,.,CSATQTSGSTDTQYF,TGCAGCGCCACTCAAACTAGCGGTAGCACAGATACGCAGTATTTT
TRBV7-2,TRBJ2-1,TRBD2,many,CASSLGTRANEQFF,TGTGCCAGCAGCCTCGGGACTAGGGCCAATGAGCAGTTCTTC
TRBV4-1,TRBJ2-7,.,.,CASSQGGTEQYF,TGCGCCAGCAGCCAAGGGGGGACCGAGCAGTACTTC
TRBV7-9,TRBJ1-2,.,.,CASSAGDENYGYTF,TGTGCCAGCAGCGCAGGGGACGAGAACTATGGCTACACCTTC
TRBV24-1,TRBJ2-1,TRBD2,few,CATSDPRGAGGSYNEQFF,TGTGCCACCAGTGACCCCCGAGGAGCGGGGGGCTCCTACAATGAGCAGTTCTTC
TRBV4-2,TRBJ2-3,.,.,CASSQDVLGPALTDTQYF,TGTGCCAGCAGCCAAGACGTCCTCGGGCCCGCACTCACAGATACGCAGTATTTT